The present entry profiles one T cell receptor (beta chain) with its context. Assay used: immunoSEQ multiplex PCR; TCRdb lists only in-frame clones, some missing. The sample carries some 100,000 clones, around 85% recorded once. This CDR3 contains 18 residues. CDR1 is PRHDT and CDR2 is FYEKMQ in the germline V gene (reference sequence). The trim removed 5 bases at V and 1 base at J, leaving 10 bases unmatched. This sample is drawn from a study of blood T cell repertoires in COVID-19. Study-level information: In each case, the material was cDNA or gDNA derived from T cells, B-cell-depleted T cells, or PBMCs.

The chain uses TRBV13 and TRBJ2-3, with 12 bases identical to TRBD2. The source is a man aged 45-65 years with acute or convalescent COVID-19. Source material: peripheral blood. As DNA, the CDR3 is TGTGCCAGCAGCCACGCTAGCGGGAGGGGTGGTGGCACAGATACGCAGTATTTT. This sequence encodes CASSHASGRGGGTDTQYF.